Following are 27 T cell receptor beta chains from one sample sequenced in a study of vaccination and CD4 T cells after COVID-19. As to time point: late sampling 161 to 241 days after vaccination in three convalescent patients. Noted treatment: approximately 9-day PBMC culture with coronavirus spike peptide pools or control peptides (ViraFEST assay). These receptors have no known antigen. At the Johns Hopkins FTIC core, DNA taken from cultured CD4+ T cells was sequenced by way of the Oncomine TCR Beta short-read assay. TCRdb processed the PCR reads anew with MiXCR; each CDR3 protein has one entry. Of roughly 18,000 distinct CDR3 sequences listed, more than 45% are singletons. The specimen comprised CD4+ T cells from blood, cultured in vitro, sampled about 7 months after SARS-CoV-2 vaccination. These receptors all come from a human donor who had recovered from COVID-19.

This chain connects TRBV24-1 to TRBJ2-7; 8 positions match TRBD1. The CDR3 spans 17 residues. Germline CDR1 and CDR2: KGHDR and SFDVKD. J gave up 7 bases and V 4 bases, and 17 bases lay outside the gene matches. CDR3 region: CATSDQNPLTGAGEQYF. The CDR3 DNA reads as TGTGCCACCAGTGACCAAAACCCCCTGACAGGGGCGGGGGAGCAGTACTTC.

The chain combines TRBV4-2 with TRBJ1-1, with D perhaps TRBD1 (5 bases). This CDR3 has 15 residues. V was shortened by 0 bases and J by 0 bases, with 8 bases between the two germline ends. CDR1 and CDR2 (germline): LGHNA, YNFKEQ. The CDR3 bases are TGTGCCAGCAGCCAAGATGGAGGGGTGAACACTGAAGCTTTCTTT. Protein: CASSQDGGVNTEAFF.

This clonotype occurred a few times. The V call is TRBV12-3 or TRBV12-4, the J call TRBJ1-5; TRBD1 matches 7 bases. The V segment lost 4 bases and the J segment 9 bases; nucleotides outside the gene matches: 9. The CDR3 covers 14 residues. The CDR3 DNA is TGTGCCAGCAGTTCTGACAGGGTCTGGGGGCCCCAGCATTTT. It specifies CASSSDRVWGPQHF.

This rearrangement joins TRBV4-1 to TRBJ1-1; possible D gene TRBD1, 5 bases. Germline CDR1 reads MGHRA; CDR2 reads YSYEKL. The V gene lost 1 base and the J gene lost 10 bases, with 13 bases spanning the gap. The CDR3 extends over 13 amino acids. CDR3 protein: CASSQGTSLGAFF. CDR3 nucleotide sequence: TGCGCCAGCAGCCAAGGGACATCGCTTGGAGCTTTCTTT.

This clonotype was counted a few times. The rearrangement joins TRBV7-6 to TRBJ2-5; D remains ambiguous. Germline V CDR1 and CDR2: SGHVS, FNYEAQ. V shed 2 bases and J shed 0 bases, with 1 base lying between them. This CDR3 spans 12 amino acids. The CDR3 DNA reads TGTGCCAGCAGCTTAAACCAAGAGACCCAGTACTTC. It is translated as CASSLNQETQYF. Filled out from reference TRBV7-6 and TRBJ2-5, the complete variable domain reads GAGVSQSPRYKVTKRGQDVALRCDPISGHVSLYWYRQALGQGPEFLTYFNYEAQQDKSGLPNDRFSAERPEGSISTLTIQRTEQRDSAMYRCASSLNQETQYFGPGTRLLVL.

The V and J genes are TRBV19 and TRBJ1-4, with unresolved D. Trimming took 0 bases from V and 11 from J, leaving 16 bases between them. The germline CDR1 and CDR2 sequences are LNHDA and SQIVND (reference sequence). This CDR3 is built from 15 residues. DNA for the CDR3: TGTGCCAGTAGTATAGATCCACAGTCAGTTGACAAACTGTTTTTT. Translating it yields CASSIDPQSVDKLFF.

This clonotype is medium-sized (0.01 to 0.1%). The chain uses TRBV2 and TRBJ2-7; D may be TRBD1 (5 bases). This CDR3 has 13 amino acids. V was cut by 7 bases and J by 4 bases, with 14 bases left in between. Germline lookup yields CDR1 SNHLY and CDR2 FYNNEI. The CDR3 here is CASNRYLGYEQYF. In nucleotides, the CDR3 is TGTGCCAGCAACAGGTACCTAGGGTACGAGCAGTACTTC.

The CDR3 bases are TGTGCCAGCAGTCTTGGACAGCCCCGGGACACTGAAGCTTTCTTT. It yields the protein CASSLGQPRDTEAFF. V usage is TRBV6-1 and J usage is TRBJ1-1; possible D gene TRBD1, 6 bases. CDR1 and CDR2 from the germline V gene are MNHNS and SASEGT. With 5 bases removed from V and 3 bases from J, the gap between germline ends came to 16 bases. This CDR3 contains 15 residues.

This clonotype was detected a few times. This sequence joins TRBV19 and TRBJ1-6, with D unresolved. Trimming removed 3 bases from V and 7 bases from J, with 10 bases in between. The CDR3 sequence is 14 residues long. Germline lookup yields CDR1 LNHDA and CDR2 SQIVND (reference sequence). DNA of the CDR3: TGTGCCAGTAGTATCTGGGATAGGAATTCACCCCTCCACTTT. Translated, it gives CASSIWDRNSPLHF.

There are a few counts of this clonotype. V usage is TRBV10-1 and J usage is TRBJ2-7; the D gene is possibly TRBD2 (6 bases). The ends were cut back, 5 bases at V and 7 bases at J, with 18 bases in the middle. This CDR3 comprises 14 residues. Germline V gene lookup returns CDR1 WNHNN and CDR2 SYGVQD (reference sequence). The CDR3 spells CASSCLRREGEQYF. The CDR3 DNA sequence: TGCGCCAGCAGTTGTTTGAGGAGGGAAGGGGAGCAGTACTTC.

V is TRBV6-1 and J is TRBJ1-2; a weak D match, TRBD1 (5 bases). The CDR3 covers 15 residues. The germline CDR1 and CDR2 sequences are MNHNS and SASEGT. V lost 8 bases and J lost 0, with 16 bases in between. CDR3 nucleotide sequence: TGTGCCAGCTATGATGGGGGGGGTACTAACTATGGCTACACCTTC. Translation gives CASYDGGGTNYGYTF.

This clonotype has only a few counts. The chain has TRBV5-1 and TRBJ2-5, with TRBD2 matching over 8 bases. V lost 0 bases and J lost 5; bases outside the gene matches: 0. Germline V gene sequence: CDR1 SGHRS, CDR2 YFSETQ. The CDR3 consists of 13 residues. CDR3 DNA sequence: TGCGCCAGCAGCTTGGCGGGGGGGGAGACCCAGTACTTC. The encoded protein is CASSLAGGETQYF. The full variable domain, with the rest looked up from reference TRBV5-1 and TRBJ2-5, is KAGVTQTPRYLIKTRGQQVTLSCSPISGHRSVSWYQQTPGQGLQFLFEYFSETQRNKGNFPGRFSGRQFSNSRSEMNVSTLELGDSALYLCASSLAGGETQYFGPGTRLLVL.

This clonotype is classed as medium-sized. The chain has TRBV4-3 and TRBJ1-3; no reliable D call. This CDR3 spans 13 amino acids. V shed 0 bases and J shed 4 bases, with 4 bases lying between them. Germline CDR1 LGHNA, CDR2 YSLEER. In DNA, the CDR3 is TGCGCCAGCAGCCAAGACACAGGAAACACCATATATTTT. Translated: CASSQDTGNTIYF.

The genes are TRBV7-2 and TRBJ2-1, with D tentatively TRBD2 (6 bases). The CDR3 extends over 14 amino acids. Trimming removed 1 base from V and 9 bases from J, with 13 bases in between. From germline, CDR1 is SGHTA and CDR2 FQGNSA. The CDR3 DNA reads TGTGCCAGCAGCTTAGTCGCGGGGAAGGCTGAGCAGTTCTTC. Translated, it gives CASSLVAGKAEQFF.

The chain uses TRBV20-1 and TRBJ1-4, with TRBD1 identical over 7 bases. This CDR3 contains 13 residues. The ends lost 1 base at V and 11 bases at J; junction bases unmatched: 7. The V gene's germline CDR1 is DFQATT and CDR2 SNEGSKA (reference sequence). CDR3 bases: TGCAGTGCTAGAGCTAGGGACAGACCTAAACTGTTTTTT. It encodes CSARARDRPKLFF.

The chain couples TRBV6-1 to TRBJ1-1; D remains ambiguous. Germline CDR1 is MNHNS and CDR2 is SASEGT. The CDR3 is 14 residues long. V was pared by 4 bases and J by 3 bases, with 12 bases between. In DNA form, the CDR3 reads TGTGCCAGCAGTGTTACAGTTGAGGACACTGAAGCTTTCTTT. The encoded protein is CASSVTVEDTEAFF.

In this sample, this clonotype turned up a few times. The chain is built from TRBV21-1 and TRBJ1-6. TRBV21-1 is termed a pseudogene. The CDR3 sequence is 14 residues long. The DNA of the CDR3 is TGTGCCAGCAGCAAAGTTGAGGTCAATTCACCCCTCCACTTT. This translates into CASSKVEVNSPLHF.

V gene TRBV6-1 combines with J gene TRBJ1-2; D is undetermined. The CDR3 totals 15 residues. V lost 6 bases, J lost 0 bases, and 14 bases lay in between. In germline, CDR1 is MNHNS, CDR2 SASEGT. CDR3 amino acids: CASSERTTANYGYTF. The CDR3 DNA reads as TGTGCCAGCAGCGAACGGACCACGGCTAACTATGGCTACACCTTC.

The V and J genes are TRBV2 and TRBJ2-7, with D possibly called TRBD1 or TRBD2 (7 bases each). From germline, CDR1 is SNHLY and CDR2 FYNNEI. V gave up 3 bases and J gave up 4 bases, with 16 bases separating them. The CDR3 contains 15 residues. CDR3 residues: CASSDRGEGRYEQYF. CDR3 nucleotide sequence: TGTGCCAGCAGTGACAGGGGGGAGGGCCGTTACGAGCAGTACTTC.

The rearrangement links TRBV19 to TRBJ2-2; D gene ambiguous. The V gene lost 6 bases and the J gene lost 6 bases, with 17 bases spanning the gap. There are 15 residues in the CDR3. CDR1 LNHDA and CDR2 SQIVND come from the germline V gene (reference sequence). DNA for the CDR3: TGTGCCAGTAGACTCCGAGGTCTGGTTTCCGGGGAGCTGTTTTTT. This codes for CASRLRGLVSGELFF.

The rearrangement joins TRBV20-1 to TRBJ2-5, with TRBD2 identical over 8 bases. The CDR3 totals 15 residues. After removal of 3 bases from V and 1 base from J, the junction contained 7 bases not matched to a gene. Per germline, CDR1 DFQATT and CDR2 SNEGSKA (reference sequence). Here the CDR3 reads CSARTHGGGQETQYF. The CDR3 coding sequence is TGCAGTGCTAGGACCCACGGGGGGGGCCAAGAGACCCAGTACTTC.

The chain recombines TRBV4-1 with TRBJ2-7, with D possibly being TRBD2 (7 bases). Germline V gene sequence: CDR1 MGHRA, CDR2 YSYEKL. CDR3 length: 16 amino acids. V shed 3 bases and J shed 0 bases, with 15 bases lying between them. The CDR3 protein is CASSQGASGSSYEQYF. The CDR3 nucleotides read TGCGCCAGCAGCCAGGGGGCTAGCGGATCCTCCTACGAGCAGTACTTC.

V and J are TRBV21-1 and TRBJ1-2; TRBD1, as called in the table, went unchecked against the DNA. TRBV21-1 is termed a pseudogene. The CDR3 contains 15 residues. CDR3 nucleotides: TGTGCCAGCAGCAAATTGGGCGGACAGGGCCGTGGCTACACCTTC. This sequence encodes CASSKLGGQGRGYTF.

Comments on this clonotype: At one end the junction does not follow the germline gene, possibly because of a read error. The rearrangement uses TRBV7-2 and TRBJ2-3, with 7 bases matching TRBD1. This CDR3 spans 15 amino acids. Germline V gene data show CDR1 as SGHTA and CDR2 as FQGNSA. The CDR3 DNA reads as TGTGCCAACAGCGTCACGGGCCTCAGGGGGGATACGCAGTATTTT. Its translation: CANSVTGLRGDTQYF.

This clonotype was seen a few times. V gene TRBV6-5 combines with J gene TRBJ2-7; D uncertain. The V gene lost 0 bases and the J gene lost 5 bases, with 14 bases spanning the gap. Germline V gene data show CDR1 as MNHEY and CDR2 as SVGAGI. This CDR3 spans 15 amino acids. CDR3 nucleotides: TGTGCCAGCAGTTACTCCTGGGTTTTTGGGAACGAGCAGTACTTC. Translating gives CASSYSWVFGNEQYF.

This clonotype was seen more than once but under ten times. V is TRBV20-1 and J is TRBJ1-3; TRBD1 is a possible D gene (6 bases). Trimming pared 7 bases from V and 4 bases from J, leaving 17 bases between. CDR1 DFQATT and CDR2 SNEGSKA come from the germline V gene (reference sequence). The CDR3 extends over 14 amino acids. This CDR3 reads CSGQGGGEGNTIYF. The CDR3 DNA reads as TGCAGTGGTCAGGGAGGGGGTGAAGGAAACACCATATATTTT.

V is TRBV19 and J is TRBJ2-3; D remains ambiguous. The CDR3 covers 13 residues. Germline V CDR1 and CDR2: LNHDA, SQIVND (reference sequence). V lost 7 bases to trimming and J lost 2 bases, with 10 bases between them. The CDR3, as DNA: TGTGCCAGTAAAGGCTGGAACACAGATACGCAGTATTTT. Residues: CASKGWNTDTQYF.